This entry lists 16 T cell receptor beta chains sequenced from one sample in a study of blood T cell repertoires in COVID-19. Profiled with immunoSEQ multiplex PCR; TCRdb holds only in-frame clones, not every one. There are some 80,000 clones in the sample; 88% occur only once, and approximately 19% lies in the top ten. Sequences were obtained from peripheral blood. Receptors originate from a human donor in a cohort sampled during active COVID-19.

To note about this clone: The junction does not match germline at one end; this may be a read error. The chain joins TRBV7-9 to TRBJ2-7, with 8 nucleotides matching TRBD2. The CDR3 runs to 12 residues. Germline CDR1 is SEHNR and CDR2 is FQNEAQ (reference sequence). CDR3 sequence: CASSLELGLVNF. CDR3 sequence (DNA): TGTGCCAGCAGCCTAGAACTGGGACTAGTAAACTTC. The whole variable domain, filled in from reference TRBV7-9 and TRBJ2-7, reads DTGVSQNPRHKITKRGQNVTFRCDPISEHNRLYWYRQTLGQGPEFLTYFQNEAQLEKSRLLSDRFSAERPKGSFSTLEIQRTEQGDSAMYLCASSLELGLVNFGPGTRLTVT.

The chain combines TRBV28 with TRBJ2-5, with 14 bases lining up with TRBD2. With 2 bases clipped from V and 5 bases from J, the junction kept 19 bases outside the gene matches. CDR1 and CDR2 from the germline V gene are MDHEN and SYDVKM. This CDR3 region has 21 residues. DNA of the CDR3: TGTGCCAGCAGTTTAAATCTGGGTAAACCGGGACTAGCGGGGGATAGGGAGACCCAGTACTTC. It translates to CASSLNLGKPGLAGDRETQYF.

Here the CDR3 reads CASSSGLAGDTQYF. DNA for the CDR3: TGTGCCAGCAGCTCGGGGCTAGCGGGAGATACGCAGTATTTT. The chain is built from TRBV11-3 and TRBJ2-3, with 8 positions matching TRBD2. J was trimmed by 5 bases and V by 4 bases; bases with no gene match: 5. This CDR3 has 14 amino acids. The germline V gene has CDR1 SGHNT and CDR2 YENEEA.

This sequence joins TRBV6-5 and TRBJ2-7; 8 bases line up with TRBD1. V trimming: 7 bases; J trimming: 5 bases; junction bases outside the gene matches: 10. CDR3 length equals 14 residues. CDR1 and CDR2 (germline): MNHEY, SVGAGI. In nucleotides, the CDR3 is TGTGCCAGCACCCGGACAGGGTTAGGTGACGAGCAGTACTTC. Translation: CASTRTGLGDEQYF.

The chain uses TRBV27 and TRBJ1-5, with 8 bases fitting TRBD1. CDR1 and CDR2 (germline): MNHEY, SMNVEV (reference sequence). Germline trimming cut 5 bases from V and 8 bases from J; bases unmatched to any gene: 8. The CDR3 runs to 14 residues. CDR3 DNA: TGTGCCAGCAGTGGGGGGACAGGCGGAGAGCCCCAGCATTTT. Residues: CASSGGTGGEPQHF.

There are a few counts of this clone. The rearrangement joins TRBV4-2 to TRBJ1-3; 9 nucleotides align to TRBD1. CDR1 and CDR2 (germline): LGHNA, YNFKEQ. The trim removed 4 bases at V and 3 bases at J, leaving 7 bases unmatched. The CDR3 sequence is 16 residues long. The DNA for the CDR3 is TGTGCCAGCAGCCTATCACAGGGGGCTCGTGGAAACACCATATATTTT. Encoded protein: CASSLSQGARGNTIYF.

V is TRBV5-1 and J is TRBJ2-3, with D uncertain. The V end was cut by 1 base, the J end by 6 bases, with 9 bases between. There are 13 residues in the CDR3. The germline gives CDR1 SGHRS, CDR2 YFSETQ. The CDR3 sequence is CASSLKSPDTQYF. The CDR3 DNA is TGCGCCAGCAGCTTGAAATCCCCGGATACGCAGTATTTT. Complete variable domain (other parts from reference TRBV5-1 and TRBJ2-3): KAGVTQTPRYLIKTRGQQVTLSCSPISGHRSVSWYQQTPGQGLQFLFEYFSETQRNKGNFPGRFSGRQFSNSRSEMNVSTLELGDSALYLCASSLKSPDTQYFGPGTRLTVL.

The chain couples TRBV9 to TRBJ2-7, with 9 bases fitting TRBD2. Trimming at V came to 5 bases and at J to 3 bases, leaving 12 bases not matched to a gene. CDR1 SGDLS and CDR2 YYNGEE come from the germline V gene. This CDR3 has 16 amino acids. The chain's CDR3 is CASSTLEVAGDYEQYF. The CDR3 DNA reads TGTGCCAGCAGTACCCTTGAAGTAGCGGGAGACTACGAGCAGTACTTC.

The CDR3: CASSEDGGTSGRTQYF. The DNA for the CDR3 is TGTGCCAGCAGTGAAGATGGCGGGACTAGCGGTAGAACCCAGTACTTC. The gene calls are TRBV6-1 and TRBJ2-5; 11 bases are shared with TRBD2. The length of the CDR3 is 16 residues. V shed 1 base and J 8 bases; nucleotides not matched to a gene: 9. CDR1 is MNHNS, CDR2 SASEGT, per germline.

The rearrangement links TRBV10-3 to TRBJ1-6; 7 bases agree with TRBD1. The ends lost 10 bases at V and 10 bases at J; junction bases unmatched: 13. This CDR3 has 14 amino acids. Germline V CDR1 and CDR2: ENHRY, SYGVKD. The chain's CDR3 is CATRGKGGESPLHF. The DNA of the CDR3 is TGTGCCACCCGGGGGAAAGGGGGCGAGTCACCCCTCCACTTT.

The rearrangement uses TRBV28 and TRBJ1-4; 7 bases match TRBD1. With 7 bases clipped from V and 5 bases from J, the junction kept 10 bases outside the gene matches. The germline gives CDR1 MDHEN, CDR2 SYDVKM. The length of the CDR3 is 15 residues. The CDR3 region is CASKNGGGGNEKLFF. The CDR3, as DNA: TGTGCCAGCAAAAATGGAGGGGGCGGGAATGAAAAACTGTTTTTT. The full variable domain, its missing parts supplied by reference TRBV28 and TRBJ1-4, is DVKVTQSSRYLVKRTGEKVFLECVQDMDHENMFWYRQDPGLGLRLIYFSYDVKMKEKGDIPEGYSVSREKKERFSLILESASTNQTSMYLCASKNGGGGNEKLFFGSGTQLSVL.

The chain recombines TRBV18 with TRBJ1-1; 7 bases agree with TRBD1. CDR3 length equals 16 residues. V dropped 3 bases and J dropped 0; count of bases not matched to a gene: 7. Germline V lookup: CDR1 KGHSH, CDR2 LQKENI. CDR3 protein: CASSPLRTGLNTEAFF. The CDR3 DNA is TGTGCCAGCTCACCTCTCCGGACAGGACTGAACACTGAAGCTTTCTTT.

This clone was seen just once. This rearrangement joins TRBV5-1 to TRBJ1-4; 8 nucleotides agree with TRBD1. Trimming took 1 base from V and 4 from J; bases not matched to a gene: 6. CDR3 length equals 16 residues. The V gene's germline CDR1 is SGHRS and CDR2 YFSETQ. In DNA, the CDR3 is TGCGCCAGCAGCTTGACGGGTGGACAGGGTAATGAAAAACTGTTTTTT. Protein product: CASSLTGGQGNEKLFF.

V is TRBV18 and J is TRBJ2-3; 14 bases line up with TRBD2. The V gene's germline CDR1 is KGHSH and CDR2 LQKENI. The CDR3 runs 20 residues. The trim removed 3 bases at V and 4 bases at J, leaving 15 bases unmatched. In nucleotides, the CDR3 is TGTGCCAGCTCACCCATGACTAGCGGGGGGGCCTCTGGCTCCGCAGATACGCAGTATTTT. This sequence encodes CASSPMTSGGASGSADTQYF.

The chain combines TRBV12-3 or TRBV12-4 with TRBJ1-2; 7 nucleotides line up with TRBD1. V shed 6 bases and J 2 bases; nucleotides not matched to a gene: 3. This CDR3 has 13 amino acids. The CDR3 loop reads CASRATGNYGYTF. Written as DNA, the CDR3 is TGTGCCAGCAGAGCGACAGGGAACTATGGCTACACCTTC.

This sequence joins TRBV7-3 and TRBJ2-5, with TRBD1 matching over 7 bases. The CDR3 is 15 residues long. Per the germline V gene, CDR1 is SGHTA and CDR2 is FQGTGA. With V trimmed by 2 bases and J by 0 bases, 3 bases remained unmatched. The CDR3 region has the DNA TGTGCCAGCAGCTTAGGCAGGGGGTACCAAGAGACCCAGTACTTC. Protein product: CASSLGRGYQETQYF. The complete variable domain, with remaining parts taken from reference TRBV7-3 and TRBJ2-5, reads GAGVSQTPSNKVTEKGKYVELRCDPISGHTALYWYRQSLGQGPEFLIYFQGTGAADDSGLPNDRFFAVRPEGSVSTLKIQRTERGDSAVYLCASSLGRGYQETQYFGPGTRLLVL.